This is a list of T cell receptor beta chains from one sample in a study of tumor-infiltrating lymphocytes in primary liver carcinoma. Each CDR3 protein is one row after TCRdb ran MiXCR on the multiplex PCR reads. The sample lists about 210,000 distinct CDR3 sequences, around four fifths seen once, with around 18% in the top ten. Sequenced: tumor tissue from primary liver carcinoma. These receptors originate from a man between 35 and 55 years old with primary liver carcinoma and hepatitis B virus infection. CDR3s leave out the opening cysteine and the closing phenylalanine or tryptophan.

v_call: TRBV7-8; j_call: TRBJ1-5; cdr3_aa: TSSLAGQGLSNQPQH
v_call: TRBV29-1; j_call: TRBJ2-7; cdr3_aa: SVDRSGTVGSYKQY
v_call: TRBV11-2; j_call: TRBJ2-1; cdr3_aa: ASSLDSGGWVEQF
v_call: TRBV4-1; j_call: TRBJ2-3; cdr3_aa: TSSRDAGGPGDTQY
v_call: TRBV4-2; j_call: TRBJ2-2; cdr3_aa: TSSQDRTSGSGTGELF
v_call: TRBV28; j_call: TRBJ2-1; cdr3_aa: ANSLGTSGEEF
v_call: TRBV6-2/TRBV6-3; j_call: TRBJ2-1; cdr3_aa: ASNPGTSFHNEQF
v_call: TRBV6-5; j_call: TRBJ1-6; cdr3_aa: ASSYAGASNSPLH
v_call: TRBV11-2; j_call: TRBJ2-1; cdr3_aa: ASDLRGLNNEQF
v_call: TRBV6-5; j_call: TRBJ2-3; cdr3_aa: ARSLGLAGTDTQY
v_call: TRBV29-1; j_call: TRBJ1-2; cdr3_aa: SVDIGLLRGYT
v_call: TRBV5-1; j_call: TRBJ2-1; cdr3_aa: ASSLGLAGNNEQL
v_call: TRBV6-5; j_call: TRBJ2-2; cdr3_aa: ASSYKLAGGPDPGELF
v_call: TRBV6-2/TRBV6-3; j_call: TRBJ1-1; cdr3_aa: GSSWGAETF
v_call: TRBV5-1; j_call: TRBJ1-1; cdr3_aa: ASGSNPPGLNTEAF
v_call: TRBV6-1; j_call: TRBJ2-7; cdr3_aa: ASRRLGKVQYEQY
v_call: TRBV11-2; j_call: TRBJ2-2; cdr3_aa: ARGQLNTGEMF
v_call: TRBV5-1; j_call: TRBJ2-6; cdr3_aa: ASNLGGTRTGANVLT
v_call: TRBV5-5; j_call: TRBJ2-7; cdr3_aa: ASSLAWPGSNYEHY
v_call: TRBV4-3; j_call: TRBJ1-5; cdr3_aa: ANRQDRGGQPQH
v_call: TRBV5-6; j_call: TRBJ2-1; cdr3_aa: ASSPSRSVRDNEQF
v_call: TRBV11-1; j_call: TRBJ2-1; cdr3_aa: ASSSSSVLFYNERF
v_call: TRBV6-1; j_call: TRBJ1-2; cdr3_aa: ASGEPLGQGRGYT
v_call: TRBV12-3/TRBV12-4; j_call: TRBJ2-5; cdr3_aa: ASSLSSGQGGETRY
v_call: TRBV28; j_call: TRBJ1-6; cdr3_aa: ASSSRVDSPLH
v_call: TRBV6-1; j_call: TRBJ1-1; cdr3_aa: ASSPTGYTEAL
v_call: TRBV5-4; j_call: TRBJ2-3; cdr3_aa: ASSLGRDSTVTQY
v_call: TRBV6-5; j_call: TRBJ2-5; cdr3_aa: ASSLMSPGRETQY
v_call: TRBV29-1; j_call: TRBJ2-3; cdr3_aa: NAGAGAGTDTQY
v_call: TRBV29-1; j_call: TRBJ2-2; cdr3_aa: SAERYTCELL
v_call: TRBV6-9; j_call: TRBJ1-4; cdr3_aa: ASTGQRFEKQF
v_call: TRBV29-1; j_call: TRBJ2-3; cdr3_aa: SVDWGTDTQC
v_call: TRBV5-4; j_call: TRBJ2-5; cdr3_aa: ATSHVGLVPETHY
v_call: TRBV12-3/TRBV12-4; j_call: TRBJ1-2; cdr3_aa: ATSLPGIGYT
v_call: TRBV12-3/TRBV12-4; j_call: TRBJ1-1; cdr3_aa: GSIWDRSNTEAF
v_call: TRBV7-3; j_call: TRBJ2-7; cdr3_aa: TSSFRVHEQY
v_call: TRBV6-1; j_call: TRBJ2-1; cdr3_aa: ASTPTRDSYNKQF
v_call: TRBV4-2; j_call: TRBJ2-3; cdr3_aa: ASSQGQLVSDTQY
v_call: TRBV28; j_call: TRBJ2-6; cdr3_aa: ASSLPAGANFLT
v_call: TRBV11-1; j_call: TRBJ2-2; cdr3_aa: ASSLWDTGELF
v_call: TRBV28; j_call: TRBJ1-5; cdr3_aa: ASREDRAAHSLTSKWTQH
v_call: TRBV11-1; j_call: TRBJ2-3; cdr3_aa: ASSSGGISVGNRTDTQY
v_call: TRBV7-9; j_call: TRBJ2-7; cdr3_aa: ARSHRERAYEQY
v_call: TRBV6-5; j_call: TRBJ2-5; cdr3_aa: VSTIGGETQY
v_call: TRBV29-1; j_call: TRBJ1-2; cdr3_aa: RVGHGWGMGYCYT
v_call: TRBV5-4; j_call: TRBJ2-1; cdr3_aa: ASSFAGLAGEQF
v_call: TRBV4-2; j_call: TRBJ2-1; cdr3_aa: ASSHAGGQGNNEKF
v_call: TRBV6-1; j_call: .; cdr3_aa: ASSGETVFQRAKNIQF
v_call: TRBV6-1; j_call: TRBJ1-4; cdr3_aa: ASSEIGQGINEKLF
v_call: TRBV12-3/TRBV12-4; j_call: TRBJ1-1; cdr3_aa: ASSFKSGTEAI
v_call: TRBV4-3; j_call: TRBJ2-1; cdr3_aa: TSSQDASYNEQF
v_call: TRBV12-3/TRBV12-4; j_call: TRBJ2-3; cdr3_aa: VSSLRDQLASADTQY
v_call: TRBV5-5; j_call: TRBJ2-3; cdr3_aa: ASSLGSNGTDTQY
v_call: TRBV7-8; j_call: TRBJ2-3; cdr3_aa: ASSSPGTNGRNTQY
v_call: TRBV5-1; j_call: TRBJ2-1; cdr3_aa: AGSVGLAGNNEQF
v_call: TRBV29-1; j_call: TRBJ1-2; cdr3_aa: SVKFAQLIYGYI
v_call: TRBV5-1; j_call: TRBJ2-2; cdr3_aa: ASSFRPGHGTGELF
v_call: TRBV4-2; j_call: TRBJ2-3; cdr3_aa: ASGQAGSGGEGTDTQY
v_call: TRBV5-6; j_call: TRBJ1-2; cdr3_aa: ASSSPGGLVDSYT
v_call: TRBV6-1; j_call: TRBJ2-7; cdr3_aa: AGSEKQTYEQY